One TCR beta chain is described in this entry. The antigen is not known. This sample is drawn from a study of post-analysis software for immune sequencing data. Study information: Patients had relapsing-remitting, secondary progressive or progressive-relapsing multiple sclerosis; some lacked subtype. Findings and caveats of the study: Same-batch samples co-clustered strongly by F measure. When patients were compared with controls, about 5 TRBV segments were more frequent, TRBV5-6, TRBV5-1 and TRBV20-1 among them. Multiple sclerosis was associated with a significant reduction in normalized Chao1 diversity relative to controls.

This CDR3 spans 18 amino acids. Germline CDR1 is SGHNT and CDR2 is YENEEA. Germline trimming cut 5 bases from V and 0 bases from J; bases unmatched to any gene: 13. Unique molecular identifiers featured in each of the TCR beta cDNA libraries. The source material, roughly 0.9 to 10 million T cells, gave rise to 500,000 or so cDNA molecules. TCRdb re-called the PCR reads with MiXCR, one entry per CDR3 protein. The top ten hold around 11% of the sample, which has approximately 660,000 distinct CDR3 sequences, roughly three fifths seen once. Sequences were obtained from blood. The clonotype comes from a girl aged 2 to 9 with multiple sclerosis. This rearrangement joins TRBV11-3 to TRBJ2-1; 7 bases are shared with TRBD2. CDR3 nucleotide sequence: TGTGCCAGCAGCCCTTGGGCGGGAGCCCTTAGCTCCTACAATGAGCAGTTCTTC. As protein: CASSPWAGALSSYNEQFF.